The clone carrying this T cell receptor (beta chain) was found a few times. The entry originates in a study of Ad26.COV2.S vaccination and SARS-CoV-2 variants. Treatment of the sample: roughly 18 received Ad26.COV2.S at low or high dose, single or two shots; about five received placebo; per-sample allocation not given. Samples analyzed were those drawn on day 63 after the first vaccine or placebo injection. V trimming: 9 bases; J trimming: 5 bases; junction bases outside the gene matches: 16. CDR1 is LNHDA and CDR2 is SQIVND in the germline V gene (reference sequence). The CDR3 is made up of 16 amino acids. The data were produced by immunoSEQ multiplex PCR, yet TCRdb's version contains in-frame clones alone and is incomplete. The sample includes about 460,000 clones, 89% of them seen just once.

This specimen was peripheral blood, taken in a trial of Ad26.COV2.S vaccine versus placebo. The chain couples TRBV19 to TRBJ1-5, with 7 bases lining up with TRBD1. The receptor was derived from a person aged 18 to 59 who received the Ad26.COV2.S COVID-19 vaccine or a placebo. CDR3 sequence (DNA): TGTGCCAGCCTCAACTCGCAGACAGGGTATTATCAGCCCCAGCATTTT. Protein: CASLNSQTGYYQPQHF.